What follows are 10 T cell receptor beta chains derived from one specimen sequenced in a study of blood T cell repertoires in COVID-19. The table came from immunoSEQ multiplex PCR; TCRdb's copy has only in-frame clones and leaves some out. The table includes about 230,000 clones, approximately 84% detected once. Sequencing used peripheral blood. Source of these receptors: a woman at least 80 years old with acute or convalescent COVID-19.

The rearrangement joins TRBV18 to TRBJ2-7; D call uncertain. The ends were cut back, 5 bases at V and 2 bases at J, with 4 bases in the middle. Germline CDR1 and CDR2: KGHSH and LQKENI. The CDR3 is 11 residues long. CDR3 amino acids: CASSSAYEQYF. In DNA, the CDR3 is TGTGCCAGCTCATCAGCCTACGAGCAGTACTTC.

V gene TRBV4-2 combines with J gene TRBJ1-2; unclear D gene. Trimming took off 0 bases at V and 4 bases at J, with 12 bases between the two ends. CDR3 length: 15 amino acids. Germline V gene lookup returns CDR1 LGHNA and CDR2 YNFKEQ. CDR3 amino acids: CASSQEVLGGYGYTF. DNA for the CDR3: TGTGCCAGCAGCCAAGAGGTCCTGGGAGGCTATGGCTACACCTTC.

A single count supports this clone. The rearrangement joins TRBV5-1 to TRBJ2-1, with 11 bases that match TRBD2. CDR3 length: 14 amino acids. The germline CDR1 and CDR2 sequences are SGHRS and YFSETQ. The V and J ends lost 6 bases and 6 bases, in that order; junction bases with no gene match: 5. CDR3 region: CASTPTSGSNEQFF. CDR3 DNA: TGCGCCAGCACCCCTACTAGCGGGAGCAATGAGCAGTTCTTC.

This chain links TRBV4-2 with TRBJ2-4; possibly TRBD2 for D (6 bases). V shed 5 bases and J shed 3 bases, with 17 bases lying between them. From germline, CDR1 is LGHNA and CDR2 YNFKEQ. The CDR3 has 16 residues. The CDR3 sequence: CASSSGGNGGKNIQYF. The CDR3 DNA reads TGTGCCAGCAGCTCCGGCGGGAACGGGGGCAAAAACATTCAGTACTTC.

The rearrangement uses TRBV6-1 and TRBJ1-1; 10 bases agree with TRBD1. Germline-derived CDR1 and CDR2 are MNHNS and SASEGT. V lost 3 bases, J lost 3 bases, and 10 bases stayed unmatched. The CDR3 has 17 residues. The CDR3 nucleotides are TGTGCCAGCAGTGATAGACAGGGGGCGGCGAGAGACACTGAAGCTTTCTTT. Protein: CASSDRQGAARDTEAFF.

The chain is built from TRBV6-5 and TRBJ2-6, with D tentatively TRBD1 (5 bases). V was trimmed by 4 bases and J by 2 bases, leaving 9 bases between them. CDR3 length equals 15 residues. Germline values: CDR1 MNHEY, CDR2 SVGAGI. This chain's CDR3 is CASSSRVAGANVLTF. The CDR3 DNA follows: TGTGCCAGCAGTTCCAGGGTCGCTGGGGCCAACGTCCTGACTTTC.

This clone has more than one count but fewer than ten. The chain is built from TRBV28 and TRBJ1-1; tentatively, D is TRBD1 (5 bases). The germline V and J ends were trimmed by 7 bases and 0 bases, with 9 bases remaining between them. The CDR3 is 13 residues long. CDR1 is MDHEN, CDR2 SYDVKM, per germline. CDR3 region: CASTRGLNTEAFF. CDR3 bases: TGTGCCAGCACTAGGGGCCTGAACACTGAAGCTTTCTTT.

V and J are TRBV12-3 or TRBV12-4 and TRBJ1-1; D remains unclear. The CDR3 consists of 13 residues. V lost 1 base and J lost 8, with 11 bases in between. The CDR3 sequence is CASSLVARQEAFF. The CDR3 DNA follows: TGTGCCAGCAGTTTAGTCGCGCGGCAGGAAGCTTTCTTT.

The rearrangement joins TRBV7-8 to TRBJ2-5; TRBD1 matches 9 bases. The CDR3 consists of 16 residues. After removal of 1 base from V and 4 bases from J, the junction contained 7 bases not matched to a gene. In germline, CDR1 is SGHVS, CDR2 FQNEAQ. The DNA for the CDR3 is TGTGCCAGCAGCTTAGAAAGGGGACAGGGCCGAGAGACCCAGTACTTC. Translation: CASSLERGQGRETQYF.

This chain links TRBV4-1 with TRBJ1-3; no clear D gene. V was shortened by 2 bases and J by 5 bases, with 10 bases between the two germline ends. From germline, CDR1 is MGHRA and CDR2 YSYEKL. The CDR3 has 14 amino acids. CDR3: CASSQQRERNTIYF. The CDR3, as DNA: TGCGCCAGCAGCCAACAGCGTGAGCGAAACACCATATATTTT.